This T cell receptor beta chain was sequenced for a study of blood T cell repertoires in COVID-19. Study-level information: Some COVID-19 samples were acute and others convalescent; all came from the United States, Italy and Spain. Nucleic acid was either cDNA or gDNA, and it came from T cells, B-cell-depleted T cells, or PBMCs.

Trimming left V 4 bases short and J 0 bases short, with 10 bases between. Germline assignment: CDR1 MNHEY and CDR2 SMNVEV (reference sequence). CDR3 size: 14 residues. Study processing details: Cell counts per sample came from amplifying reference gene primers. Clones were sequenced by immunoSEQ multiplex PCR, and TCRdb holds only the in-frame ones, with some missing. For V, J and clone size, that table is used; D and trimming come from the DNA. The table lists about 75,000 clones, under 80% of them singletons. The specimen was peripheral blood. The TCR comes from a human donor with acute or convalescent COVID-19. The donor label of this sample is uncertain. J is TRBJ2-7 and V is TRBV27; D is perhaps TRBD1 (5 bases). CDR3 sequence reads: CASSSRQPSYEQYF. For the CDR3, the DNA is TGTGCCAGCAGTTCAAGACAGCCCTCCTACGAGCAGTACTTC.